This T cell receptor (beta chain) was profiled in a study of T cells after yellow fever vaccination. Across the whole study: SMART-Seq v4 Ultra Low Input served to prepare low-cell-number fractions. Study-wide findings and caveats: Overlap between CD4 and CD8 compartments was detected for a small share of clonotypes.

This clonotype showed up just a few times. The antigen is not known. TCRdb processed the 5' RACE reads anew with MiXCR; each CDR3 protein has one entry. The sample lists around 310,000 distinct CDR3 sequences; about 3.5% were seen once. Germline CDR1 MGHRA, CDR2 YSYEKL. This CDR3 comprises 15 residues. The V end lost 4 bases, the J end lost 6 bases, and 13 bases lay between the germline ends. V usage is TRBV4-1 and J usage is TRBJ1-6; D is unclear. The clonotype originates from a young man who received the YFV17D yellow fever vaccine. Sequencing was performed on PBMCs, taken on the day of the yellow fever booster vaccination. CDR3 in amino acids: CASSPLVAANSPLHF. DNA of the CDR3: TGCGCCAGCAGCCCCCTCGTGGCAGCTAATTCACCCCTCCACTTT.